A single sample is the source of the 6 T cell receptor beta chains below, sequenced in a study of cytomegalovirus exposure and HLA in healthy donors (dated by TCRdb to 2015 to 2018). Library preparation employed the immunoSEQ multiplex PCR assay. The clones in this table, taken by TCRdb from immuneACCESS, are in-frame only. Not every clone is retained; where verified, under half of the shortfall comes from an unresolved V gene, and the cause of the rest is unknown. Within this sample are about 160,000 clones, with more than 70% of them counted one time only. Jointly, the top ten make up 2.5% to 3.5% of the sample. Sequencing was performed on PBMCs. These receptors were obtained from a man aged 18 to 29 in good health and CMV-seronegative.

The rearrangement uses TRBV6-6 and TRBJ2-7; D is perhaps TRBD1 (6 bases). Germline CDR1 is MNHNY and CDR2 is SVGAGI (reference sequence). The CDR3 is 15 amino acids. Trimming took off 0 bases at V and 3 bases at J, with 12 bases between the two ends. The CDR3 nucleotides are TGTGCCAGCAGTTACTCTTCCGGACAGATCTACGAGCAGTACGTC. It translates to CASSYSSGQIYEQYV.

This clone came up once. The chain combines TRBV10-1 with TRBJ1-1; D not certain. Per germline, CDR1 WNHNN and CDR2 SYGVQD (reference sequence). This CDR3 has 13 amino acids. V was shortened by 0 bases and J by 4 bases, with 6 bases between the two germline ends. DNA of the CDR3: TGCGCCAGCAGTGAGTCGAGTACCACTGAAGCTTTCTTT. Protein sequence: CASSESSTTEAFF.

This chain joins TRBV28 and TRBJ2-5, with TRBD1 matching over 11 bases. The CDR3 is 12 residues long. Germline CDR1 is MDHEN and CDR2 is SYDVKM. The V gene end was trimmed by 11 bases and the J gene end by 7 bases; junction bases not matched to a gene: 6. This CDR3 is CAFGTGGRTQYF. The CDR3 coding sequence is TGTGCCTTTGGGACAGGGGGTAGGACCCAGTACTTC.

This clone was recorded once. The CDR3 bases are TGCGCCAGCAGTCGAGCTGAAAAAGTATATGGCTACACCTTC. Its translation is CASSRAEKVYGYTF. This rearrangement joins TRBV23-1 to TRBJ1-2; D remains ambiguous. TRBV23-1 is designated an ORF whose function remains uncertain. Trimming pared 4 bases from V and 5 bases from J, leaving 14 bases between. CDR3 length: 14 residues.

The chain is built from TRBV2 and TRBJ1-1; D is possibly TRBD1 (5 bases). The CDR3 is 17 residues long. Germline CDR1 is SNHLY and CDR2 is FYNNEI. Trimming cost V 9 bases and J 1 base, with 24 bases left between them. CDR3 nucleotides: TGTGCCAGAATAAACCCGAGTAGGTCAGGGAAGAACACTGAAGCTTTCTTT. Amino acids: CARINPSRSGKNTEAFF.

The J gene is TRBJ1-4, the V gene TRBV7-9, with 7 bases aligning to TRBD1. Germline-derived CDR1 and CDR2 are SEHNR and FQNEAQ (reference sequence). Trimming at V came to 4 bases and at J to 11 bases, leaving 4 bases not matched to a gene. The CDR3 totals 12 residues. The CDR3 sequence is CASSSTGDKLFF. CDR3 DNA sequence: TGTGCCAGCAGCTCTACAGGGGATAAACTGTTTTTT.